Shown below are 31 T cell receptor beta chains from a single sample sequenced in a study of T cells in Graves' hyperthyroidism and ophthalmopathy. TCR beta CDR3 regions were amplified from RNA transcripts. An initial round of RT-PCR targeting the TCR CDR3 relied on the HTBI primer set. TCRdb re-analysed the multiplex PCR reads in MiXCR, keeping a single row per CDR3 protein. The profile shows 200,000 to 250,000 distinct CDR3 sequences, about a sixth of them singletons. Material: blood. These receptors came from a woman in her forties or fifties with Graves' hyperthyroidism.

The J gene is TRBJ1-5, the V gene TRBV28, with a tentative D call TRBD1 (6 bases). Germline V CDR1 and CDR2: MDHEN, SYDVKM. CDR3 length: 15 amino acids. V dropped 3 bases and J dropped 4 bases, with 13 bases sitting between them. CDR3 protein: CASSLFGRGNQPQHF. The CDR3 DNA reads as TGTGCCAGCAGTTTGTTTGGCAGGGGTAATCAGCCCCAGCATTTT.

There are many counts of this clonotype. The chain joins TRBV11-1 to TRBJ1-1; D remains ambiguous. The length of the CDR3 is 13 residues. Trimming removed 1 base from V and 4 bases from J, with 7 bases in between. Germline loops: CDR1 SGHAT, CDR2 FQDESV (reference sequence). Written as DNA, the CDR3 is TGTGCCAGCAGCTTAGTGAGAGGCACTGAAGCTTTCTTT. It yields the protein CASSLVRGTEAFF.

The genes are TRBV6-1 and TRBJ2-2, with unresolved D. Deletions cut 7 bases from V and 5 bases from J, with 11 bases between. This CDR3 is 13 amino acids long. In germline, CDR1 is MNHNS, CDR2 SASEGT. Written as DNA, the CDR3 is TGTGCCAGCACCATACGCAGTACCGGGGAGCTGTTTTTT. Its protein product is CASTIRSTGELFF.

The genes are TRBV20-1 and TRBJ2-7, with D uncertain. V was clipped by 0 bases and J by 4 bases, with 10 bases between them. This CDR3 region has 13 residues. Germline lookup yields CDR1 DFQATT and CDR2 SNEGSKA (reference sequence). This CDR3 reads CSAREARVYEQYF. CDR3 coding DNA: TGCAGTGCTAGAGAGGCTAGGGTATACGAGCAGTACTTC.

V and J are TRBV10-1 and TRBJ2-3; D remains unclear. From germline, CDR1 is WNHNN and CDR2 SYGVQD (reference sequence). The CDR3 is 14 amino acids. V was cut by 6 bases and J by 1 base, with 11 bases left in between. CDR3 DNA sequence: TGCGCCAGCAGCGGTCCTCCGCGCACAGATACGCAGTATTTT. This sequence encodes CASSGPPRTDTQYF.

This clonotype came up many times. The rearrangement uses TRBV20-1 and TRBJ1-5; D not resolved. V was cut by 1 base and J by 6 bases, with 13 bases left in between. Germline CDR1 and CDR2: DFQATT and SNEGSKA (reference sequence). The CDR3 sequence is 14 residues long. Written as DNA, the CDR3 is TGCAGTGCTAGAGTGGACGGGGAAGCTCAGCCCCAGCATTTT. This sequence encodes CSARVDGEAQPQHF.

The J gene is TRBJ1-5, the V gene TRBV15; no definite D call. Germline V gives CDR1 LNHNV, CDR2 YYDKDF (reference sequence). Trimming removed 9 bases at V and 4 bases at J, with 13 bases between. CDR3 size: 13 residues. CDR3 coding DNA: TGTGCCACGACCGAGGGCCTGAATCAGCCCCAGCATTTT. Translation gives CATTEGLNQPQHF.

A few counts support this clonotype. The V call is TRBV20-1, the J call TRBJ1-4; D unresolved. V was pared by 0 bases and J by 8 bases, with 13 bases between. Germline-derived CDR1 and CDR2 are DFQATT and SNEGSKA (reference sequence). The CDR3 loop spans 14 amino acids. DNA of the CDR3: TGCAGTGCTAGAGATTGGACCCAGCGGGAAAAACTGTTTTTT. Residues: CSARDWTQREKLFF.

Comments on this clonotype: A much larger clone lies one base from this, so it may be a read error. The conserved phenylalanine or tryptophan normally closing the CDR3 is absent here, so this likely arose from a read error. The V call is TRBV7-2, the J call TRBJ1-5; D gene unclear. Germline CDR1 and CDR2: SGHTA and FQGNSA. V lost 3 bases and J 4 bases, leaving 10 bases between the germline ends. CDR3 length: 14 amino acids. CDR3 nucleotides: TGTGCCAGCAGCTTGGTAGTAGATAATCAGCCCCAGCATTCT. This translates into CASSLVVDNQPQHS.

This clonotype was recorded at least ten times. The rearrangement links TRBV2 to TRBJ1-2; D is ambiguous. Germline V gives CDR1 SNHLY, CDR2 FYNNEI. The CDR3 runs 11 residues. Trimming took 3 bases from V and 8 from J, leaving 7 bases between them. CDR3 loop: CASSESGGYTF. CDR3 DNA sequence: TGTGCCAGCAGTGAGTCGGGAGGCTACACCTTC.

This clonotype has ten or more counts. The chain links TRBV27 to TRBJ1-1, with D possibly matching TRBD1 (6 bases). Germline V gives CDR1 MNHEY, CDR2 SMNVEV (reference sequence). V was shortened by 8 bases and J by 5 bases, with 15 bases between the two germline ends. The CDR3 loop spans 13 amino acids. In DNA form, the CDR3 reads TGTGCCAGCCGAAAGGGGGGGTGGACTGAAGCTTTCTTT. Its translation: CASRKGGWTEAFF.

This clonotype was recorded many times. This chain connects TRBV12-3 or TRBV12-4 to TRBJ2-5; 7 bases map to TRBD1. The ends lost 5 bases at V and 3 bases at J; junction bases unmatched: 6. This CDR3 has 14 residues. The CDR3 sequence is CASSDRDWEETQYF. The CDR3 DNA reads TGTGCCAGCAGTGACAGGGATTGGGAAGAGACCCAGTACTTC.

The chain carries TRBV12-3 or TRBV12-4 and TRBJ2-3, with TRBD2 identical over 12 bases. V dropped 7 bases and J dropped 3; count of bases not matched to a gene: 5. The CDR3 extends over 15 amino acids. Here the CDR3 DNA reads TGTGCCAGCACCCTTGGGACTAGCGGGACAGATACGCAGTATTTT. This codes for CASTLGTSGTDTQYF.

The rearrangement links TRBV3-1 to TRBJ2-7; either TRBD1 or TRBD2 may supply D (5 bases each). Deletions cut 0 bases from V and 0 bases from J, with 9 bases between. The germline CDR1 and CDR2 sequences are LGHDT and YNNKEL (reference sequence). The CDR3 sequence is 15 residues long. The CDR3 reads CASSQEGTASYEQYF. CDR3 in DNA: TGTGCCAGCAGCCAAGAGGGGACGGCCTCCTACGAGCAGTACTTC.

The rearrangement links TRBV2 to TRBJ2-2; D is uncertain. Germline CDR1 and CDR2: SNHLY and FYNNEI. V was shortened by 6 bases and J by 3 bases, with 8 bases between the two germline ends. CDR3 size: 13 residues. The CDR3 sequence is CASRVQDTGELFF. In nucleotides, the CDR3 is TGTGCCAGCAGGGTGCAGGACACCGGGGAGCTGTTTTTT. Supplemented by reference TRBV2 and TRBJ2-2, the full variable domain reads EPEVTQTPSHQVTQMGQEVILRCVPISNHLYFYWYRQILGQKVEFLVSFYNNEISEKSEIFDDQFSVERPDGSNFTLKIRSTKLEDSAMYFCASRVQDTGELFFGEGSRLTVL.

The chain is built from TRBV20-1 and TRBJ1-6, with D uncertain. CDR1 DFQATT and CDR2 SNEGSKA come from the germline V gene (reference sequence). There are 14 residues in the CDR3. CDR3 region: CGRRLSDDYSPLHF. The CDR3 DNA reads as TGCGGAAGGAGACTCTCTGATGACTATTCACCCCTCCACTTT.

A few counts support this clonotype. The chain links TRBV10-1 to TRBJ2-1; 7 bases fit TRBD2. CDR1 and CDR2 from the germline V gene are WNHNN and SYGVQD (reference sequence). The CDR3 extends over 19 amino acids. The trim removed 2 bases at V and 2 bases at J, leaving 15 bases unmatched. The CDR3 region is CASSEEHRGVACPYNEQFF. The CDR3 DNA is TGCGCCAGCAGTGAGGAGCATCGGGGGGTAGCGTGCCCCTACAATGAGCAGTTCTTC.

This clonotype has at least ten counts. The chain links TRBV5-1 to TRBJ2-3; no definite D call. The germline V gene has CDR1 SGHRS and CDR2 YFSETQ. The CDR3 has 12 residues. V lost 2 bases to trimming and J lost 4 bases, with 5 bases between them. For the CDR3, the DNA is TGCGCCAGCAGCTTAAGATCAGATACGCAGTATTTT. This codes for CASSLRSDTQYF.

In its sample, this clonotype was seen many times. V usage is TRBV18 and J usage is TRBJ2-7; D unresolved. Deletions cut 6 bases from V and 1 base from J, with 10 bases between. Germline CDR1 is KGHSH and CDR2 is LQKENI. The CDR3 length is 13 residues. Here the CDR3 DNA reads TGTGCCAGCTCGTCCACAGTTTCCTACGAGCAGTACTTC. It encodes CASSSTVSYEQYF.

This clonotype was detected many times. DNA of the CDR3: TGTGCCAGCAGCGGGACCGGACAGGGAGGAGATACGCAGTATTTT. This sequence encodes CASSGTGQGGDTQYF. This chain joins TRBV5-6 and TRBJ2-3, with 8 bases fitting TRBD1. There are 15 residues in the CDR3. The germline V gene encodes CDR1 SGHDT and CDR2 YYEEEE. V dropped 4 bases and J dropped 5; count of bases not matched to a gene: 9.

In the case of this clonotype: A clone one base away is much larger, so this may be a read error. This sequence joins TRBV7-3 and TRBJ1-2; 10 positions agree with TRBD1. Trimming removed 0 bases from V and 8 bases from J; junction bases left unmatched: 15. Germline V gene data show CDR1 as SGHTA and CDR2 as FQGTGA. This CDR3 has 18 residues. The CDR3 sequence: CASSLTGGRTGGVGGYTF. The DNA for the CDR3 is TGTGCCAGCAGCTTAACCGGAGGACGGACAGGGGGTGTAGGGGGCTACACCTTC.

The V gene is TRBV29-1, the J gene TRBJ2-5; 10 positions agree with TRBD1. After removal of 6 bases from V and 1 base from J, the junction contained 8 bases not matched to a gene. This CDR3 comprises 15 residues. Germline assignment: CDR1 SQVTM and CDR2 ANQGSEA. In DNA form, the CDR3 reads TGCAGCGTCAACCCGGGACAGGGGAGCCAAGAGACCCAGTACTTC. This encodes CSVNPGQGSQETQYF. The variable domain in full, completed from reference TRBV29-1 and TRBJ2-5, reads SAVISQKPSRDICQRGTSLTIQCQVDSQVTMMFWYRQQPGQSLTLIATANQGSEATYESGFVIDKFPISRPNLTFSTLTVSNMSPEDSSIYLCSVNPGQGSQETQYFGPGTRLLVL.

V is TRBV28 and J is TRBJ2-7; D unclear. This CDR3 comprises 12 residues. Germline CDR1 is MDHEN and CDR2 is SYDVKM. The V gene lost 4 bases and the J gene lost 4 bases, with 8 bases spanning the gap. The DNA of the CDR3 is TGTGCCAGCAGTTCCCAGCCGTACGAGCAGTACTTC. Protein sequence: CASSSQPYEQYF.

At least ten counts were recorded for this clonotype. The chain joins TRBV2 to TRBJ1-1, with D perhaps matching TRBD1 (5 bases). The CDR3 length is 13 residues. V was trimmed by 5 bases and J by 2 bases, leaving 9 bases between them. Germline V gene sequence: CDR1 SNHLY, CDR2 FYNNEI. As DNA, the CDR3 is TGTGCCAGCAGTCGACAGATTAACACTGAAGCTTTCTTT. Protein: CASSRQINTEAFF.

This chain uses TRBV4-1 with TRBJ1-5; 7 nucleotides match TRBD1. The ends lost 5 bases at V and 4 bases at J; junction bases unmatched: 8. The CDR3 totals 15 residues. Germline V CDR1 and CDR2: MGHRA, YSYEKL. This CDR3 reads CASSSGTAYNQPQHF. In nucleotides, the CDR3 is TGCGCCAGCAGCTCCGGGACAGCCTATAATCAGCCCCAGCATTTT.

In nucleotides, the CDR3 is TGCAGCGTGTCCGACCCGGGAAACACCATATATTTT. Translating gives CSVSDPGNTIYF. The rearrangement joins TRBV29-1 to TRBJ1-3; D remains unclear. This CDR3 has 12 amino acids. V gave up 6 bases and J gave up 4 bases, with 10 bases separating them. The germline gives CDR1 SQVTM, CDR2 ANQGSEA.

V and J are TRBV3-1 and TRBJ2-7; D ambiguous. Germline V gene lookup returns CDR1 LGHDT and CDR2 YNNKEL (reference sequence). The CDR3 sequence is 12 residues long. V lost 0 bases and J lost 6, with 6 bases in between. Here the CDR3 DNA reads TGTGCCAGCAGCCAAGATCTTGGCGAGCAGTACTTC. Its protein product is CASSQDLGEQYF.

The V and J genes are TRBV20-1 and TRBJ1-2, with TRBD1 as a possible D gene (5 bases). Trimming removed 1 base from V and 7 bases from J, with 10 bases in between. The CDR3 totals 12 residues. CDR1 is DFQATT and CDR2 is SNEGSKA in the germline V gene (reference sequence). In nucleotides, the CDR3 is TGCAGTGCTAGAGTCGGGGGAGGTGGCTACACCTTC. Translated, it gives CSARVGGGGYTF.

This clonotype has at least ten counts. This chain's CDR3 is CASRAGVADTQYF. DNA for the CDR3: TGTGCCAGCAGGGCGGGGGTGGCAGATACGCAGTATTTT. The chain couples TRBV6-1 to TRBJ2-3; 7 bases map to TRBD2. With V trimmed by 6 bases and J by 4 bases, 4 bases remained unmatched. CDR3 length equals 13 residues. Per the germline V gene, CDR1 is MNHNS and CDR2 is SASEGT.

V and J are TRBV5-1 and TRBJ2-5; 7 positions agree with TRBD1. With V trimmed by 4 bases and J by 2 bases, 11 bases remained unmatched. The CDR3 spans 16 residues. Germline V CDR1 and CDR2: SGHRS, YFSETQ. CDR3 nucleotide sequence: TGCGCCAGCAGCATTTACAGGGGCGAAAAACAAGAGACCCAGTACTTC. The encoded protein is CASSIYRGEKQETQYF.

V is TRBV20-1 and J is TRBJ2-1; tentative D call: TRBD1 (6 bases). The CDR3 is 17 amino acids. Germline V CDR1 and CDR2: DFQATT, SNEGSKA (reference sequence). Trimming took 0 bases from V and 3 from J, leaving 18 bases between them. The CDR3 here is CSARDDRLAGDYNEQFF. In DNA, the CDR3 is TGCAGTGCTAGAGATGATCGGCTTGCAGGGGACTACAATGAGCAGTTCTTC.